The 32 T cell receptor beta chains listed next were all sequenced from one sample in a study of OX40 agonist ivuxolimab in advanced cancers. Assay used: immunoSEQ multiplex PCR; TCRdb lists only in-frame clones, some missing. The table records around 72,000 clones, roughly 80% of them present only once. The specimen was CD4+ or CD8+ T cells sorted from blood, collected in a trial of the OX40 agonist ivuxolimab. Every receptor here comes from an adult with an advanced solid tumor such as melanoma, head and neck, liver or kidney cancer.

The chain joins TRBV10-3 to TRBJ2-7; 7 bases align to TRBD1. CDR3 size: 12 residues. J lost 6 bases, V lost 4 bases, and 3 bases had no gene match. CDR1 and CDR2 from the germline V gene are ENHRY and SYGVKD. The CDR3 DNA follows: TGTGCCATCAGTGTAGGGGGCGGCGAGCAGTACGTC. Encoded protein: CAISVGGGEQYV.

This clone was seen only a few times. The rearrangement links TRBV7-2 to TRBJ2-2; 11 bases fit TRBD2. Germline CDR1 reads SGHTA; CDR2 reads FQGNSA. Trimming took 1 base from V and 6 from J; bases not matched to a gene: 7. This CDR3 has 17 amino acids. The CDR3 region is CASSLEKLAGVSGELFF. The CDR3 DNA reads TGTGCCAGCAGCTTAGAAAAACTAGCGGGAGTTTCCGGGGAGCTGTTTTTT.

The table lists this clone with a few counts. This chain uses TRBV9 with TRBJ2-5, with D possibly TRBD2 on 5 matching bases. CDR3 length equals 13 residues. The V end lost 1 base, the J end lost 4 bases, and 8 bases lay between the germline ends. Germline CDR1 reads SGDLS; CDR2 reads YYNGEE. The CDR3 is CASSVIGGETQYF. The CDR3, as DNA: TGTGCCAGCAGCGTAATTGGAGGAGAGACCCAGTACTTC. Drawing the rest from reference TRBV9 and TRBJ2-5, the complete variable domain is DSGVTQTPKHLITATGQRVTLRCSPRSGDLSVYWYQQSLDQGLQFLIQYYNGEERAKGNILERFSAQQFPDLHSELNLSSLELGDSALYFCASSVIGGETQYFGPGTRLLVL.

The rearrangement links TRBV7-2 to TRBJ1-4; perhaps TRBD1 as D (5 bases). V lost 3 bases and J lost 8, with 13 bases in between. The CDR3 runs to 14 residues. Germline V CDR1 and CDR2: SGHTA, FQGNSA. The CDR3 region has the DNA TGTGCCAGCAGCTTCCAGCGACAGTCGGAAAAACTGTTTTTT. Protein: CASSFQRQSEKLFF.

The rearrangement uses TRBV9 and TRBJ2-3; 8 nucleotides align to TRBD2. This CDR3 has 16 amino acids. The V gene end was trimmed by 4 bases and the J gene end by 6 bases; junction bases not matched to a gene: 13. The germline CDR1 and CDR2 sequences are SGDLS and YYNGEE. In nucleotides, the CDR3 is TGTGCCAGCAGCCCCCCGGGGAGCGGGAGAAGGGATACGCAGTATTTT. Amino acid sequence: CASSPPGSGRRDTQYF.

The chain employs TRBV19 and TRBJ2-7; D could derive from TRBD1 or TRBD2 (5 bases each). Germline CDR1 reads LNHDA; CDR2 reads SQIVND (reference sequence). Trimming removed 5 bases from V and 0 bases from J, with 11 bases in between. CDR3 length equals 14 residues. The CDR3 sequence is CASSPRDGSYEQYF. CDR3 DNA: TGTGCCAGTAGTCCCAGGGACGGCTCCTACGAGCAGTACTTC.

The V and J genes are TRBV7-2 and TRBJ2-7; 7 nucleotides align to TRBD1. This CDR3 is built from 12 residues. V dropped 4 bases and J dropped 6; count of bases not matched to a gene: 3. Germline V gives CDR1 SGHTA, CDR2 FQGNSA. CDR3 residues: CASSSTGVEQYF. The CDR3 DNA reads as TGTGCCAGCAGCTCCACAGGGGTCGAGCAGTACTTC.

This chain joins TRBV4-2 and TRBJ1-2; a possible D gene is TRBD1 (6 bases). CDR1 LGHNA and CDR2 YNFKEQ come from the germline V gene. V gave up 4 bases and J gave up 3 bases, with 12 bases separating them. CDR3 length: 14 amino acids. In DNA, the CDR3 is TGTGCCAGCAGCCCCGCCCCAGGGGACTATGGCTACACCTTC. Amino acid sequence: CASSPAPGDYGYTF.

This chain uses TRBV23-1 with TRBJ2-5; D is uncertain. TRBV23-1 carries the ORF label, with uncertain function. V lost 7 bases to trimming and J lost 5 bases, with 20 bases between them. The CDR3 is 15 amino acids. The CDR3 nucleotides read TGCGCCAGCATTAAAGGTCTGGAAGGGCTGGAGACCCAGTACTTC. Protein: CASIKGLEGLETQYF.

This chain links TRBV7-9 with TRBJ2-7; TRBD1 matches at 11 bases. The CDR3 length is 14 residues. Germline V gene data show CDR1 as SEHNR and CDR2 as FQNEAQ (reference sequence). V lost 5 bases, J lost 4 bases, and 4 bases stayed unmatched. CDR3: CASSQGDRGYEQYF. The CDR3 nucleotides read TGTGCCAGCAGCCAAGGGGACAGGGGGTACGAGCAGTACTTC.

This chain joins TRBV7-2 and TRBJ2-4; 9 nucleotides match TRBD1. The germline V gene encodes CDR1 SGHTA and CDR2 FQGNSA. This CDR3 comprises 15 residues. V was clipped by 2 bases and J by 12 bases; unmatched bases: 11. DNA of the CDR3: TGTGCCAGCAGCTTAACTACAGGGGGCTACGCTCGTCAGTACTTC. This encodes CASSLTTGGYARQYF.

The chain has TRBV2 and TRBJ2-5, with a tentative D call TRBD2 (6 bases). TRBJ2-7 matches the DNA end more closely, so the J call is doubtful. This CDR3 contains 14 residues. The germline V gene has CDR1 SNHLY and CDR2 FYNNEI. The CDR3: CASSATGTPVEQYF. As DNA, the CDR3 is TGTGCCAGCAGCGCTACCGGGACTCCCGTCGAGCAGTACTTC.

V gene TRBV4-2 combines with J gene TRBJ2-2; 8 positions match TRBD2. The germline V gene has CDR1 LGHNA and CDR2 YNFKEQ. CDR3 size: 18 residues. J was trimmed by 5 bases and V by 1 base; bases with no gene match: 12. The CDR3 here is CASSQGILADIITGELFF. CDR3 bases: TGTGCCAGCAGCCAAGGAATACTAGCGGACATTATTACCGGGGAGCTGTTTTTT.

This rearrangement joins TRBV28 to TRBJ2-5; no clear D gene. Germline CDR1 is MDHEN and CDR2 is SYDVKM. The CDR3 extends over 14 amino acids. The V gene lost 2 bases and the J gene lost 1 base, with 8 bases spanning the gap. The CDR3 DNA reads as TGTGCCAGCAGTTTAGTGGAGTTCCAAGAGACCCAGTACTTC. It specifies CASSLVEFQETQYF.

The chain's CDR3 is CASSARTGGNTEAFF. CDR3 sequence (DNA): TGTGCCAGCAGTGCAAGGACTGGAGGGAACACTGAAGCTTTCTTT. The rearrangement links TRBV6-1 to TRBJ1-1; D not certain. This CDR3 has 15 amino acids. V gave up 4 bases and J gave up 1 base, with 13 bases separating them. In germline, CDR1 is MNHNS, CDR2 SASEGT.

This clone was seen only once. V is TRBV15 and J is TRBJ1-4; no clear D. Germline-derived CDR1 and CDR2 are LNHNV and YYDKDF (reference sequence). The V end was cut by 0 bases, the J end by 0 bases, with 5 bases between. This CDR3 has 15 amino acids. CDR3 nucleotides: TGTGCCACCAGCAGAGATTATGCAACTAATGAAAAACTGTTTTTT. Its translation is CATSRDYATNEKLFF. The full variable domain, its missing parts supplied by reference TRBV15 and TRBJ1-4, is DAMVIQNPRYQVTQFGKPVTLSCSQTLNHNVMYWYQQKSSQAPKLLFHYYDKDFNNEADTPDNFQSRRPNTSFCFLDIRSPGLGDTAMYLCATSRDYATNEKLFFGSGTQLSVL.

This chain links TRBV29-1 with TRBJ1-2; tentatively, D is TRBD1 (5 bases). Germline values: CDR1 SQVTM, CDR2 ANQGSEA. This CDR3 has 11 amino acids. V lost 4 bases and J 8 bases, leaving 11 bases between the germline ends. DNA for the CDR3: TGCAGCGTTGCCGGGACCTGGGGCTACACCTTC. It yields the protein CSVAGTWGYTF.

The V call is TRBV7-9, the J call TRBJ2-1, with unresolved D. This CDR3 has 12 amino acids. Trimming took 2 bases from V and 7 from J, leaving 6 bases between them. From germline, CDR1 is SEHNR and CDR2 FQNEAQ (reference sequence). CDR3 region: CASSLPLNEQFF. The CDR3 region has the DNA TGTGCCAGCAGCTTACCGTTAAATGAGCAGTTCTTC.

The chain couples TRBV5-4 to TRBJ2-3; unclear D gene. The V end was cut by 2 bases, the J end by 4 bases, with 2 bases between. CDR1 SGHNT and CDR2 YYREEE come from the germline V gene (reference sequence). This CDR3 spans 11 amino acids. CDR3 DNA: TGTGCCAGCAGCTTCGCAGATACGCAGTATTTT. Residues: CASSFADTQYF.

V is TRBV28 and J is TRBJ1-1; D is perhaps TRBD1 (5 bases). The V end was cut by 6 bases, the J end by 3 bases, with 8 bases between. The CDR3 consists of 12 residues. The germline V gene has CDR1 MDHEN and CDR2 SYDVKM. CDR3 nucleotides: TGTGCCAGCAGGGGGGGAGACACTGAAGCTTTCTTT. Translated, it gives CASRGGDTEAFF.

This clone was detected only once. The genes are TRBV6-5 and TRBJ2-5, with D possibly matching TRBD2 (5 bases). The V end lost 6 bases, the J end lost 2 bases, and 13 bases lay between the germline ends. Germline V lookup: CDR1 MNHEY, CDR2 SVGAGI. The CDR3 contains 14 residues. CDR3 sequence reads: CASRTTRLQETQYF. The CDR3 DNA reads TGTGCCAGCAGGACAACTAGGCTTCAAGAGACCCAGTACTTC.

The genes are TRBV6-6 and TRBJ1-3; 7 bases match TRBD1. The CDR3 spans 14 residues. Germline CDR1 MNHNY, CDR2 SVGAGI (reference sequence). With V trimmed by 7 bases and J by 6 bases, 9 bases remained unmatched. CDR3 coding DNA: TGTGCCAGCAAATTACAGGGGCATGAAAACACCATATATTTT. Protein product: CASKLQGHENTIYF.

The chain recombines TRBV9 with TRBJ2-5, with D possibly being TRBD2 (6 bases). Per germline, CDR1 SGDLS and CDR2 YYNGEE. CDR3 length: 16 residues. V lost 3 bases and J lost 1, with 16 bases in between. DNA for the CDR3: TGTGCCAGCAGCGCCGGAGGGCGGGGATCCCAAGAGACCCAGTACTTC. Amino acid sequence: CASSAGGRGSQETQYF.

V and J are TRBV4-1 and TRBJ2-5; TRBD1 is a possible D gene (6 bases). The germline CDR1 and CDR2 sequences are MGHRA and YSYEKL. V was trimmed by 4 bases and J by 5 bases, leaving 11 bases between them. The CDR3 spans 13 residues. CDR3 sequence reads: CASSPRTVETQYF. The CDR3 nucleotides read TGCGCCAGCAGCCCGAGGACAGTCGAGACCCAGTACTTC.

Written as DNA, the CDR3 is TGCGCCAGCAGCATAACAGGGAGCACTAATGAAAAACTGTTTTTT. Translating it yields CASSITGSTNEKLFF. The gene calls are TRBV5-1 and TRBJ1-4, with D possibly being TRBD1 (6 bases). V shed 4 bases and J shed 2 bases, with 12 bases lying between them. This CDR3 region has 15 residues. CDR1 is SGHRS and CDR2 is YFSETQ in the germline V gene.

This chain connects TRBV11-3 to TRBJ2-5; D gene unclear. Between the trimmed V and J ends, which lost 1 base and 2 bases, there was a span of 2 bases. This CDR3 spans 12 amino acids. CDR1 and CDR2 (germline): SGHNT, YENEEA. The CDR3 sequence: CASSLGQETQYF. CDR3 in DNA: TGTGCCAGCAGCTTAGGGCAAGAGACCCAGTACTTC. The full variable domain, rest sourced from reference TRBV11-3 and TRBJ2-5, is EAGVVQSPRYKIIEKKQPVAFWCNPISGHNTLYWYLQNLGQGPELLIRYENEEAVDDSQLPKDRFSAERLKGVDSTLKIQPAELGDSAVYLCASSLGQETQYFGPGTRLLVL.

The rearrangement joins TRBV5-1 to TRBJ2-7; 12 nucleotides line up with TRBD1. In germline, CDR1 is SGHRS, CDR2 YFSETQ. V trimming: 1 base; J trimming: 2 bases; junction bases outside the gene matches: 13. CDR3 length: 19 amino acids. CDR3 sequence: CASSLHRDRGRIRAYEQYV. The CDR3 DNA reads TGCGCCAGCAGCTTGCACCGGGACAGGGGGCGCATTCGGGCCTACGAGCAGTACGTC.

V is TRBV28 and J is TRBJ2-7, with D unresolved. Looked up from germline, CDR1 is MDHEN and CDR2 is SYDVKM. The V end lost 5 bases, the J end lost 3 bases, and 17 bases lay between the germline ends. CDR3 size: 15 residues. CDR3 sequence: CASSPYYSLSYEQYV. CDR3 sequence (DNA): TGTGCCAGCAGTCCGTACTACTCGTTGAGCTACGAGCAGTACGTC.

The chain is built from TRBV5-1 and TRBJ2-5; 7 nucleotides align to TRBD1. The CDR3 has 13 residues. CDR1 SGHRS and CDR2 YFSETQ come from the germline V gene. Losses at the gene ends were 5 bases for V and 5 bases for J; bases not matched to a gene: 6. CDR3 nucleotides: TGCGCCAGCAGGGTAGGGGGCGAGGAGACCCAGTACTTC. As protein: CASRVGGEETQYF. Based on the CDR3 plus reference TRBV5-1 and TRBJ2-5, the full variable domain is KAGVTQTPRYLIKTRGQQVTLSCSPISGHRSVSWYQQTPGQGLQFLFEYFSETQRNKGNFPGRFSGRQFSNSRSEMNVSTLELGDSALYLCASRVGGEETQYFGPGTRLLVL.

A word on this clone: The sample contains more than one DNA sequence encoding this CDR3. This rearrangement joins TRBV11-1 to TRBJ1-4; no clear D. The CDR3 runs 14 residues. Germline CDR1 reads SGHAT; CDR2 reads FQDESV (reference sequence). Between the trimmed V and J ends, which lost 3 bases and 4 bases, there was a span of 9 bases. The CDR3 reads CASSLDGLNEKLFF. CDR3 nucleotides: TGTGCCAGCAGCTTGGACGGACTTAATGAAAAACTGTTTTTT.

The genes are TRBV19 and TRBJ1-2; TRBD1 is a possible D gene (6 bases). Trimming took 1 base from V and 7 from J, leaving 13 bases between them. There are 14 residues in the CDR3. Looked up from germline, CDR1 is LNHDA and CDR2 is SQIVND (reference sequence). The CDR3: CASSIGTEKTGYTF. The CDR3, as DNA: TGTGCCAGTAGTATAGGGACAGAAAAAACTGGCTACACCTTC.

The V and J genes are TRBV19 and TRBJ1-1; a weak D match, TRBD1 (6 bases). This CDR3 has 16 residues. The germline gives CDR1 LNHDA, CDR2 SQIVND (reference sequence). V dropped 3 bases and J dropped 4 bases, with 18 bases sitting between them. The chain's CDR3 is CASSISRGQWGTEAFF. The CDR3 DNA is TGTGCCAGTAGTATTAGTCGTGGACAGTGGGGCACTGAAGCTTTCTTT.